This TCR beta chain derives from a study of control samples from healthy donors and cancer patients. Produced via immunoSEQ multiplex PCR; TCRdb's table is partial and in-frame only. The sample contains about 94,000 clones, roughly nine tenths of which appear only once. Trimming cost V 6 bases and J 2 bases, with 7 bases left between them. The CDR3 runs to 12 residues. Sequencing was done on a sample of blood. V usage is TRBV12-3 or TRBV12-4 and J usage is TRBJ1-1; D is ambiguous. The TCR sequence derives from a woman aged 18-29 years in good health. In DNA form, the CDR3 reads TGTGCCAGCAGAAACCCTAACACTGAAGCTTTCTTT. Protein product: CASRNPNTEAFF.